The source of this T cell receptor beta chain is a study of response to subunit inactivated influenza vaccine. Study-level points and caveats: It was the authors' suggestion that each seasonal influenza vaccination recruits few new T cells.

CDR3 length: 15 residues. Trimming cost V 5 bases and J 2 bases; bases outside gene matches: 11. Per germline, CDR1 DFQATT and CDR2 SNEGSKA (reference sequence). With respect to this clonotype: Its antigen remains unknown.

TCRdb fed the RT-PCR reads into MiXCR, producing one record per CDR3 protein. This table holds about 700,000 distinct CDR3 sequences, more than 11% found once. The starting material was PBMCs from blood, obtained 14 days before vaccination. The J gene is TRBJ1-1, the V gene TRBV20-1, with 7 bases that match TRBD1. The source of this sequence is a man in his fifties or sixties who received an inactivated influenza vaccine. The CDR3, as DNA: TGCAGTGCTTACTATATCGACAGGGTCAACACTGAAGCTTTCTTT. Its protein is CSAYYIDRVNTEAFF.